This note documents a single T cell receptor (beta chain) sequence. This record belongs to a study of molecular identifiers for immune sequencing clone quantification. Across the study: Split five ways in replicates, RNA from roughly 20,000 or 100,000 naive CD8 cells had four portions sequenced.

TCRdb re-called the PCR reads with MiXCR, one entry per CDR3 protein. The sample shows 50,000 to 75,000 distinct CDR3 sequences, about 20% of them seen only once. The sequence derives from a human donor in good health. Some libraries in this study had Jurkat cell RNA spiked in. Source material: naive CD8+ T cells from blood, with Jurkat cell RNA spiked in. Subset described: FACS-sorted CD8+CD4-CCR7+CD45RA+ naive T cells.

Here the CDR3 reads CASSLSGDLEEQYF. The CDR3 DNA is TGTGCCAGCAGTTTGAGCGGGGACCTTGAAGAGCAGTACTTC. The genes are TRBV6-2 or TRBV6-3 and TRBJ2-7, with 7 nucleotides matching TRBD2. The junction had 10 bases not matched to a gene; V was cut back by 4 bases and J by 7 bases. Germline CDR1 reads MNHEY; CDR2 reads SVGEGT. CDR3 size: 14 residues.